The entry below gives a single T cell receptor beta chain sequence along with its context. MiXCR, applied by TCRdb to the RT-PCR reads, yields one record per CDR3 protein. This table holds approximately 720,000 distinct CDR3 sequences, 14% found once. The CDR3 has 13 residues. Germline loops: CDR1 SGHVS, CDR2 FNYEAQ. Trimming stripped 1 base from V and 4 bases from J, with 7 bases between. The J gene is TRBJ1-1, the V gene TRBV7-6; the D is unclear. The receptor comes from a female donor in good health, serving as a healthy control. Sequencing was done on a sample of memory CD4+ T cells from blood. The CDR3 protein is CASSLVLGTEAFF. The CDR3, as DNA: TGTGCCAGCAGCTTAGTTCTGGGCACTGAAGCTTTCTTT.